This is a list of T cell receptor beta chains from one sample in a study of regulatory T cells in long-lasting Graves disease. TCRdb passed the multiplex PCR reads through MiXCR, listing each CDR3 protein once. The sample has 450,000 to 700,000 distinct CDR3 sequences, about 13% seen once; the top ten hold more than 8.5%. The same specimen was also included in a second study, on T cells in Graves' hyperthyroidism and ophthalmopathy.

The specimen was peripheral blood mononuclear cells (PBMCs), collected at new diagnosis, from a patient treated with antithyroid drugs. The source of these receptors is a man aged 30 to 45 with Graves disease. CDR3s include the opening cysteine and the closing phenylalanine or tryptophan. D genes are given only for firm matches. The size field is filled for only some rows; it gives once, few, many or a size class.

d_call,v_call,j_call,clone_size,cdr3_aa,cdr3_nt
TRBD1,TRBV19,TRBJ1-1,many,CASRNHRGSEAFF,TGTGCCAGTAGAAATCACAGGGGTTCTGAAGCTTTCTTT
TRBD1,TRBV29-1,TRBJ2-3,NA,CSFSGTGTLDTQYF,TGCAGCTTCTCGGGGACAGGGACTTTAGATACGCAGTATTTT
TRBD1,TRBV13,TRBJ1-5,NA,CASSLGGTGKYQPQHF,TGTGCCAGCAGCTTAGGCGGGACAGGGAAATACCAGCCCCAGCATTTT
TRBD2,TRBV28,TRBJ2-7,NA,CASTPLAETYEQYF,TGTGCCAGCACCCCTCTAGCGGAAACATACGAGCAGTACTTC
TRBD1,TRBV5-1,TRBJ2-3,few,CASSRGQGLTDTQYF,TGCGCCAGCAGCCGGGGACAGGGCCTTACAGATACGCAGTATTTT
TRBD2,TRBV18,TRBJ2-7,NA,CASSPGRVNSYEQYF,TGTGCCAGCTCACCGGGGAGGGTTAACTCCTACGAGCAGTACTTC
TRBD1,TRBV11-2,TRBJ2-3,NA,CASSLVGGQGTDTQYF,TGTGCCAGCAGCTTAGTCGGGGGACAGGGCACAGATACGCAGTATTTT
TRBD1,TRBV11-2,TRBJ2-7,few,CASSLAPRTGGGYYEQYF,TGTGCCAGCAGCTTAGCCCCCCGGACAGGGGGCGGATACTACGAGCAGTACTTC
TRBD2,TRBV24-1,TRBJ2-1,few,CATGTSGRTSYNEQFF,TGTGCCACCGGGACTAGCGGGAGAACCTCCTACAATGAGCAGTTCTTC
TRBD2,TRBV5-1,TRBJ2-1,many,CASSSLLVKTSGPSYNEQFF,TGCGCCAGCAGCTCCTTACTCGTCAAGACTAGCGGGCCCTCCTACAATGAGCAGTTCTTC
TRBD2,TRBV29-1,TRBJ2-7,many,CSVEGTKTGLGLYEQYF,TGCAGCGTTGAGGGAACTAAGACGGGACTAGGCCTATACGAGCAGTACTTC
NA,TRBV20-1,TRBJ1-2,many,CSAIPTEDHGYTF,TGCAGTGCCATTCCCACCGAGGACCATGGCTACACCTTC
NA,TRBV6-1,TRBJ1-3,many,CASSESNPGGTIYF,TGTGCCAGCAGTGAATCCAACCCAGGCGGCACCATATATTTT
NA,TRBV7-9,TRBJ1-2,NA,CASSLAGGYYGYTF,TGTGCCAGCAGCTTAGCGGGGGGATACTATGGCTACACCTTC
NA,TRBV6-1,TRBJ2-1,many,CASSDPTGTGKNEQFF,TGTGCCAGCAGTGACCCGACCGGGACCGGGAAGAATGAGCAGTTCTTC
TRBD1,TRBV12-3/TRBV12-4,TRBJ2-1,many,CASAHFSGTGNEQFF,TGTGCCAGCGCCCATTTCAGCGGGACAGGGAATGAGCAGTTCTTC
TRBD2,TRBV6-5,TRBJ2-5,many,CASSYGTSGETQYF,TGTGCCAGCAGTTACGGGACTAGCGGGGAGACCCAGTACTTC
NA,TRBV11-1,TRBJ2-1,many,CASSLLGAGEQFF,TGTGCCAGCAGCTTACTGGGGGCTGGTGAGCAGTTCTTC
TRBD2,TRBV27,TRBJ2-3,NA,CASSLRAPGGIGTDTQYF,TGTGCCAGCAGTTTGCGGGCCCCGGGAGGAATAGGGACAGATACGCAGTATTTT
NA,TRBV7-8,TRBJ2-1,NA,CASSLVWGGYPYNEQFF,TGTGCCAGCAGCTTAGTCTGGGGCGGATATCCCTACAATGAGCAGTTCTTC
NA,TRBV12-5,TRBJ1-2,many,CASGSDSERYGYTF,TGTGCTAGTGGTTCTGACAGTGAACGCTATGGCTACACCTTC
NA,TRBV12-3/TRBV12-4,TRBJ1-5,NA,CASNRGGSNQPQHF,TGTGCCAGCAACCGGGGCGGCAGCAATCAGCCCCAGCATTTT
NA,TRBV11-2,TRBJ2-2,many,CASVTQGPTTGELFF,TGTGCCAGCGTCACCCAGGGACCAACCACCGGGGAGCTGTTTTTT
TRBD1,TRBV13,TRBJ2-5,NA,CASSLGRGTGDETQYF,TGTGCCAGCAGCTTAGGCCGCGGGACAGGGGACGAGACCCAGTACTTC
NA,TRBV2,TRBJ2-2,many,CASRGALSNTGELFF,TGTGCCAGCAGGGGGGCCCTTTCGAACACCGGGGAGCTGTTTTTT
NA,TRBV12-5,TRBJ2-2,many,CASNVGYTGELFF,TGTGCTAGTAACGTCGGGTACACCGGGGAGCTGTTTTTT
NA,TRBV12-3/TRBV12-4,TRBJ1-2,many,CASGVQGWYGYTF,TGTGCCAGTGGGGTACAGGGATGGTATGGCTACACCTTC
TRBD2,TRBV2,TRBJ2-1,many,CASSEQTSGRLNEQFF,TGTGCCAGCAGTGAGCAGACTAGCGGGAGGCTTAATGAGCAGTTCTTC
TRBD2,TRBV19,TRBJ2-5,NA,CASSRGLATGETQYF,TGTGCCAGTAGCAGGGGACTAGCGACGGGAGAGACCCAGTACTTC
NA,TRBV5-1,TRBJ2-7,many,CASSLVETGLASYEQYF,TGCGCCAGCAGCTTGGTCGAAACAGGGTTGGCCTCCTACGAGCAGTACTTC
NA,TRBV7-2,TRBJ2-5,once,CASSSPETQYF,TGTGCCAGCAGTTCTCCAGAGACCCAGTACTTC
NA,TRBV14,TRBJ2-5,few,CASSQDTGETQYF,TGTGCCAGCAGCCAAGATACGGGAGAGACCCAGTACTTC
NA,TRBV15,TRBJ2-5,many,CAAAGGNQETQYF,TGTGCCGCCGCCGGGGGAAATCAAGAGACCCAGTACTTC
NA,TRBV5-1,TRBJ1-1,many,CASSLVRSNTEAFF,TGCGCCAGCAGCCTCGTGAGATCGAACACTGAAGCTTTCTTT
TRBD2,TRBV9,TRBJ2-3,many,CASSPAGGPVDTQYF,TGTGCCAGCAGCCCAGCGGGAGGGCCTGTAGATACGCAGTATTTT
TRBD1,TRBV11-2,TRBJ2-5,few,CASSPSGTGKETQYF,TGTGCCAGCAGCCCTTCCGGGACAGGGAAAGAGACCCAGTACTTC
NA,TRBV4-1,TRBJ2-1,NA,CASSPRSLGISYNEQFF,TGCGCCAGCAGCCCCCGGAGTCTAGGTATCTCCTACAATGAGCAGTTCTTC
TRBD2,TRBV5-4,TRBJ2-1,NA,CASRYSGRAYNEQFF,TGTGCCAGCAGATATAGCGGGAGGGCCTACAATGAGCAGTTCTTC
TRBD2,TRBV29-1,TRBJ2-1,many,CSVARRSGSSQQFF,TGCAGCGTCGCGCGAAGGAGCGGGAGTAGTCAACAGTTCTTC
NA,TRBV6-1,TRBJ2-7,many,CASSPHEDSYEQYF,TGTGCCAGCAGCCCTCATGAAGACTCCTACGAGCAGTACTTC
NA,TRBV29-1,TRBJ2-4,NA,CSVAVGQNIQYF,TGCAGCGTTGCTGTCGGGCAAAACATTCAGTACTTC
NA,TRBV9,TRBJ2-7,NA,CASSVVDGYEQYF,TGTGCCAGCAGCGTAGTGGATGGTTACGAGCAGTACTTC
TRBD1,TRBV7-9,TRBJ1-4,NA,CASSIDLTGGKEKLFF,TGTGCCAGCAGCATTGACTTGACAGGGGGCAAAGAAAAACTGTTTTTT